This T cell receptor (beta chain) was recovered during a study of blood T cell repertoires in COVID-19. The repertoire was sequenced with immunoSEQ multiplex PCR; TCRdb's copy has only in-frame clones and lacks some. This table has 60,000 to 75,000 clones, around 89% appearing once. The CDR3 loop spans 18 amino acids. Germline CDR1 reads LGHNA; CDR2 reads YNFKEQ. Trimming took 3 bases from V and 4 from J; bases not matched to a gene: 6. The receptor was isolated from a human donor in a cohort sampled during active COVID-19. Sequencing used peripheral blood. The chain carries TRBV4-2 and TRBJ2-2; 15 bases match TRBD2. This CDR3 reads CASSQWTSGGVVTGELFF. The CDR3 nucleotides are TGTGCCAGCAGCCAGTGGACTAGCGGGGGGGTCGTCACCGGGGAGCTGTTTTTT.